This TCR beta chain was sequenced during a study of CD4 T cells in relation to SARS-CoV-2 and coronaviruses (dated by TCRdb to the early 2020s). For the study in its entirety: In the ViraFEST assay, PBMCs were cultured with antigen for about 11 days, after which TCR beta CDR3s were sequenced to identify clonal expansions specific to the antigen. Among the approximately 12 convalescent patients, 8 males and 4 females were included, and two of the subjects were Hispanic. For other donors in the study, expansion assays were sequenced with a different, Illumina-based TCR-beta assay. A median age of around 37 years, with a range of about 20 to 80 years, was recorded for the full convalescent cohort of around twelve patients. The Adaptive Biotechnologies TCR-sequencing kit was used to sequence samples from three pre-COVID donors and the naive versus memory experiments, while other data came from Illumina-based sequencing. Using patient-derived lymphoblastoid cell lines, the shared crossreactive spike epitopes were mapped to their HLA restriction. At the level of individual TCR clonotypes, the study evaluated whether memory CD4+ T cells crossreact between the spike proteins of SARS-CoV-2 and those of common cold coronaviruses. What the research found in general, with its limitations: Crossreactivity analysis centred on spike protein, so crossreactivity against other viral proteins was not assessed. Small numbers of patients and of tested TCRs limited the study. Compared with monoreactive clones, crossreactive clones had significantly weaker SARS-CoV-2-driven expansion, a result consistent with antigenic imprinting. In roughly 65% of donors, memory CD4+ clonotypes turned up that crossrecognized SARS-CoV-2 and at least one common cold coronavirus spike. Because no donor provided both pre-pandemic and post-infection samples, tracing the source of pre-existing responses was limited. Sequencing of naive versus memory cells indicated that the assay detects memory recall responses, not primary responses primed during culture.

The CDR3 holds 12 amino acids from the cysteine to the phenylalanine. Only the CDR3 DNA stays, 36 bases, in frame from base 1. CDR1 and CDR2 are drawn from the germline V gene: SGHTA, FQGNSA. V trim: 2 bases; J trim: 7 bases; unmatched bases: 1. Naive and memory CD4+ T cells were separated from cryopreserved PBMCs through CD4 enrichment, which was followed by EasySep naive CD4+ T cell enrichment. For 9 to 10 days, sorted naive or memory CD4+ T cells (10^5) were cultured at a 1:1 ratio with T cell-depleted PBMCs and CEF peptides. In general, every peptide culture condition was set up in three replicate wells. Ficoll-Paque PLUS gradient centrifugation was used to isolate PBMCs from either whole blood or leukapheresis product. PBMCs were either cryopreserved at -140 degrees C or used fresh in the expansion assay. The QIAamp Micro DNA Kit was used to extract genomic DNA from the CD4+ T cells. As regards this clone: The antigen it binds to is not known. Base-call qualities are not available, and no considerably larger clone is one nucleotide away.

Survey-level immunoSEQ TCR-beta sequencing was performed on DNA from CEF-cultured naive and memory CD4+ T cells. Regarding the original processing steps: Preprocessing removed nonproductive sequences and CDR3s not starting with C, not ending with F or W, or shorter than 7 amino acids. Antigen-specific clonotypes were called with the MANAFEST web app, based on expansion relative to reference and other culture wells. A clone counted as positive if significantly expanded in 2 of 3 replicate wells versus the reference culture at FDR below 0.05. For a clone to be considered positive, significant expansion relative to all other tandem wells and an odds ratio above 5 were also required. Cultured and uncultured naive and memory CD4+ repertoires were searched for CDR3s previously identified as spike- and CEF-reactive. CDR3 homology was measured as pairwise Levenshtein distance, computed with the stringdist R package after trimming three terminal residues from each end. In TCRdb, the immuneACCESS table is reduced to in-frame sequences with V and J assigned. These tables do not hold every clone; where another copy was compared, an unresolved V gene accounts for under half, and the others remain unexplained. The V and J calls and clone size were taken over from that table, and D and trimming were inferred from the DNA. Counted in this sample were over 40,000 clones; over 75% of them appeared once. The ten top clones hold 1% to 1.5% of the sample.

The V and J genes are TRBV7-2 and TRBJ2-7, with TRBD2 matching 8 junction bases. This clonotype was sampled from an adult with COVID-19. Material for sequencing was naive CD4+ T cells from PBMCs, cultured in vitro. According to the study, the label for this sample's cell subset or site signals: naive CD4+ T cells isolated by negative enrichment. The DNA is TGTGCCAGCAGCTTATCTAGCGGGGAGCAGTACTTC. It encodes CASSLSSGEQYF. Supplemented by the reference TRBV7-2 and TRBJ2-7 proteins around the CDR3, the complete variable domain is GAGVSQSPSNKVTEKGKDVELRCDPISGHTALYWYRQSLGQGLEFLIYFQGNSAPDKSGLPSDRFSAERTGGSVSTLTIQRTQQEDSAVYLCASSLSSGEQYFGPGTRLTVT.